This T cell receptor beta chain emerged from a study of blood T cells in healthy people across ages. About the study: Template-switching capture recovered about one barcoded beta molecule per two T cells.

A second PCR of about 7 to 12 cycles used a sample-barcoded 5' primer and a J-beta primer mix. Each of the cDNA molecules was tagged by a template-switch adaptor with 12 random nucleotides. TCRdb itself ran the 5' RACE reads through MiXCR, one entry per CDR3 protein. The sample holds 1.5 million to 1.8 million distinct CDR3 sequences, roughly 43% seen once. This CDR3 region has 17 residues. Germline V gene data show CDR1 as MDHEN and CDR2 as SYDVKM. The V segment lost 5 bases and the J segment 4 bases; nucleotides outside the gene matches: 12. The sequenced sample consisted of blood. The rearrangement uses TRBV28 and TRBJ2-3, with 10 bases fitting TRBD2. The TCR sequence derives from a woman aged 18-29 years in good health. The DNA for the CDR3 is TGTGCCAGCAGTCTAACCCGAATAGCGGGAGGTTCAGATACGCAGTATTTT. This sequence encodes CASSLTRIAGGSDTQYF.